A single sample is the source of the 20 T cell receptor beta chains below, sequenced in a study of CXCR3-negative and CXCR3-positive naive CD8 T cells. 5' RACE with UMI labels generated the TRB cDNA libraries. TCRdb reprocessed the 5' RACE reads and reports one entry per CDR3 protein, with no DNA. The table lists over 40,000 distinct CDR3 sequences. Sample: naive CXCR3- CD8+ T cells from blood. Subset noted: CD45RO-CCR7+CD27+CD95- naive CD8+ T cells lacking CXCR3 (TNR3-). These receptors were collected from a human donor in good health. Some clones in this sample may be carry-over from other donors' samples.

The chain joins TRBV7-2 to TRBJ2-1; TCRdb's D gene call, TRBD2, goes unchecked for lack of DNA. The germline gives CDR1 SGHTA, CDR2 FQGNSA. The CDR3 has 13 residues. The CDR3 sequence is CASSLNREGRQFF. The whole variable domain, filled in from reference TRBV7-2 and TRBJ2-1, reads GAGVSQSPSNKVTEKGKDVELRCDPISGHTALYWYRQSLGQGLEFLIYFQGNSAPDKSGLPSDRFSAERTGGSVSTLTIQRTQQEDSAVYLCASSLNREGRQFFGPGTRLTVL.

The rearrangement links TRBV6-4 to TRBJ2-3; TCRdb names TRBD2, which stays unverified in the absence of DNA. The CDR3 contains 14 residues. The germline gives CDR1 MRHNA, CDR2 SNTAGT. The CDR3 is CASSASGGADTQYF.

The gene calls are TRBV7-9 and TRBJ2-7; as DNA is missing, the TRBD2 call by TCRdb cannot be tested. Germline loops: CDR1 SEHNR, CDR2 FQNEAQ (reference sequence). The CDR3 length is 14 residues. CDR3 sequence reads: CASSSPGLGYEQYF.

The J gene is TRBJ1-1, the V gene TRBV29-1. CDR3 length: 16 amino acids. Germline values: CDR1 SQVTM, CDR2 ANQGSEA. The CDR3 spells CSAPHRVGEGRTEAFF.

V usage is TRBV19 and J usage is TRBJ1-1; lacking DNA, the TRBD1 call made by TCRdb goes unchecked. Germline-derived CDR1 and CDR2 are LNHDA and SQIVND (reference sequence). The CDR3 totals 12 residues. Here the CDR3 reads CASTTQGSLAFF.

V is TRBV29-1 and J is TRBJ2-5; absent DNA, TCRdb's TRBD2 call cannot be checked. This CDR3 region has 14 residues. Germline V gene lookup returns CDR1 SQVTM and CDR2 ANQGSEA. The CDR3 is CSVGLAGIEETQYF.

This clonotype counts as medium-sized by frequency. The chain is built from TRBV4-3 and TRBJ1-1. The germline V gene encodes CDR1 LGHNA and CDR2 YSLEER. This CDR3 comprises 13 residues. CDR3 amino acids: CASSPRQNTEAFF.

The CDR3: CSVVASGLSYNEQFF. The chain couples TRBV29-1 to TRBJ2-1; TCRdb selects TRBD2, and the lack of DNA leaves this call unchecked. Germline V gives CDR1 SQVTM, CDR2 ANQGSEA. This CDR3 contains 15 residues.

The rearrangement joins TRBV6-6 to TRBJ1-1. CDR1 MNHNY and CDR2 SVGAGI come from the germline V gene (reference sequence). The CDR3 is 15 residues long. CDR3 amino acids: CASSAYNVRITEAFF.

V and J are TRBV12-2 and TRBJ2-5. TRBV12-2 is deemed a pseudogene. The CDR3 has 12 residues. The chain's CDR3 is CASRLPQETQYF.

The CDR3 sequence is CSAGVLGGPGANVLTF. The V gene is TRBV20-1, the J gene TRBJ2-6; TCRdb's assignment of TRBD2 cannot be checked, as there is no DNA. The CDR3 has 16 residues. Germline values: CDR1 DFQATT, CDR2 SNEGSKA (reference sequence).

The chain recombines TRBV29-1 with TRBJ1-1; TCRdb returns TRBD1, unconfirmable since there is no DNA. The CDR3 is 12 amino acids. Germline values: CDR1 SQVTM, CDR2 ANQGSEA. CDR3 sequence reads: CSVRTGDTEAFF.

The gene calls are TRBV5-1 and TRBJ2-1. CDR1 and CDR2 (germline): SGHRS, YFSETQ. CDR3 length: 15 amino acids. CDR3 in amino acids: CASSSDESSYNEQFF.

CDR3 sequence reads: CSVERAGYENIQYF. This chain uses TRBV29-1 with TRBJ2-4; with no DNA, the TCRdb D assignment of TRBD1 cannot be verified. The CDR3 is 14 residues long. Germline V gene sequence: CDR1 SQVTM, CDR2 ANQGSEA.

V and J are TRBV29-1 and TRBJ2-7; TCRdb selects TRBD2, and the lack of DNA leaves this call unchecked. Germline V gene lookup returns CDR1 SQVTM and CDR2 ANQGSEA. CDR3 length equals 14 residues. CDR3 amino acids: CSVEDPRGTYEQYF.

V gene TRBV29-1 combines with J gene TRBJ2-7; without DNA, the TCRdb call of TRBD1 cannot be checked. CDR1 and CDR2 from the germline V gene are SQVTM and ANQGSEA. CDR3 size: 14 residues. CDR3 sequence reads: CSVEYGTGPYEQYF.

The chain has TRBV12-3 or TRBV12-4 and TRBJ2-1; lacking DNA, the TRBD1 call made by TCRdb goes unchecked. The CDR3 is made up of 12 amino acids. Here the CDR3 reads CASSSRVNEQFF.

Here the CDR3 reads CASLLGPHGVLNAGELFF. The rearrangement joins TRBV28 to TRBJ2-2; TCRdb indicates TRBD1, and absent DNA this call remains unverified. CDR3 size: 18 residues. The germline V gene has CDR1 MDHEN and CDR2 SYDVKM.

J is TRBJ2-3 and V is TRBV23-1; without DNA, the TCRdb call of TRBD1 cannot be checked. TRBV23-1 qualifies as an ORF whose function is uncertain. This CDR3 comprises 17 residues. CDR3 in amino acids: CASSQSGTGVFTDTQYF.

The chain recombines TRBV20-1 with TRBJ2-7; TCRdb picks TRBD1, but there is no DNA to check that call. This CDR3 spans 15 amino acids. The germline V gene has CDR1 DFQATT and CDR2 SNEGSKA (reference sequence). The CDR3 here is CSAKEGTGSSYEQYF.